Included here is one TCR beta chain sequence, with context. Its target is unknown. V gave up 6 bases and J gave up 4 bases, with 6 bases separating them. This CDR3 region has 12 residues. Germline V gene sequence: CDR1 SGHNT, CDR2 YENEEA. The sample originates from a study of post-analysis software for immune sequencing data. Across the study: Recorded subtypes: relapsing-remitting, secondary progressive, progressive-relapsing; some patients unannotated. Overall study results and limits: F measure grouped same-batch samples tightly together. Multiple sclerosis patients had significantly lower normalized Chao1 diversity than controls. Included in a set of about 5 TRBV segments more frequent in patients than controls were TRBV5-6, TRBV5-1 and TRBV20-1.

cDNA libraries of TCR beta carried unique molecular identifiers. Between 1 and 10 million T cells gave rise to 450,000 to 650,000 cDNA molecules. A single record per CDR3 protein comes from TCRdb applying MiXCR to the PCR reads. The sample includes some 800,000 distinct CDR3 sequences, roughly 50% of them seen just once. This clonotype originated in a girl aged 10 to 17 with multiple sclerosis. The chain is built from TRBV11-3 and TRBJ2-2; D not resolved. Sample: blood. CDR3 sequence: CASSEVTGELFF. CDR3 in DNA: TGTGCCAGCAGTGAGGTCACCGGGGAGCTGTTTTTT. Using reference TRBV11-3 and TRBJ2-2 for the parts outside the CDR3, the full variable domain is EAGVVQSPRYKIIEKKQPVAFWCNPISGHNTLYWYLQNLGQGPELLIRYENEEAVDDSQLPKDRFSAERLKGVDSTLKIQPAELGDSAVYLCASSEVTGELFFGEGSRLTVL.